Following are 31 T cell receptor beta chains from one sample sequenced in a study of yellow fever vaccine responses in identical twins. TCRdb re-called the RT-PCR reads with MiXCR, one entry per CDR3 protein. The data show under 20,000 distinct CDR3 sequences, approximately 70% seen once. Specimen: T cells from blood (PBMCs), unsorted or a sorted subset (not recorded which), collected before or after yellow fever vaccination (not recorded which). The receptor source for this set is a young woman who received the yellow fever vaccine.

V usage is TRBV18 and J usage is TRBJ2-4; D perhaps matches TRBD2 (5 bases). This CDR3 has 14 amino acids. Deletions cut 5 bases from V and 1 base from J, with 9 bases between. Germline CDR1 and CDR2: KGHSH and LQKENI. The CDR3 region is CASSSGSAKNIQYF. In nucleotides, the CDR3 is TGTGCCAGCTCATCGGGAAGTGCCAAAAACATTCAGTACTTC. The entire variable domain, with the rest obtained from reference TRBV18 and TRBJ2-4, is as follows: NAGVMQNPRHLVRRRGQEARLRCSPMKGHSHVYWYRQLPEEGLKFMVYLQKENIIDESGMPKERFSAEFPKEGPSILRIQQVVRGDSAAYFCASSSGSAKNIQYFGAGTRLSVL.

The rearrangement joins TRBV7-9 to TRBJ2-3, with 10 bases matching TRBD1. Germline CDR1 is SEHNR and CDR2 is FQNEAQ (reference sequence). The V and J ends lost 6 bases and 2 bases, in that order; junction bases with no gene match: 8. The CDR3 sequence is 16 residues long. The CDR3 bases are TGTGCCAGCAGTCGACAGGGGGCCGCACCCACAGATACGCAGTATTTT. Amino acids: CASSRQGAAPTDTQYF.

This clonotype appeared a single time. This sequence joins TRBV11-2 and TRBJ2-1; possibly TRBD1 for D (6 bases). The CDR3 sequence is 18 residues long. CDR1 is SGHAT, CDR2 FQNNGV, per germline. The V and J ends lost 2 bases and 8 bases respectively, with 25 bases between them. The CDR3 sequence is CASSLHREYLDRADEQFF. CDR3 DNA: TGTGCCAGCAGCTTACACAGGGAGTACCTCGATAGGGCGGATGAGCAGTTCTTC.

The V and J genes are TRBV29-1 and TRBJ2-1; D uncertain. The germline gives CDR1 SQVTM, CDR2 ANQGSEA. The CDR3 contains 12 residues. Trimming left V 1 base short and J 6 bases short, with 7 bases between. DNA of the CDR3: TGCAGCGTTGAAGTTGCAGCCAATGAGCAGTTCTTC. This gives the protein CSVEVAANEQFF.

The rearrangement uses TRBV20-1 and TRBJ2-3, with 9 bases that match TRBD2. This CDR3 contains 15 residues. CDR1 and CDR2 (germline): DFQATT, SNEGSKA (reference sequence). V was pared by 2 bases and J by 2 bases, with 5 bases of the junction left unmatched. CDR3 DNA sequence: TGCAGTGCTAGATTAGCGGGGGACATCACAGATACGCAGTATTTT. The encoded protein is CSARLAGDITDTQYF.

This clonotype was counted only a few times. The rearrangement joins TRBV27 to TRBJ1-6; 9 nucleotides line up with TRBD1. The CDR3 has 18 residues. With V trimmed by 6 bases and J by 10 bases, 19 bases remained unmatched. Germline CDR1 reads MNHEY; CDR2 reads SMNVEV (reference sequence). The CDR3 nucleotides read TGTGCCAGCAGCCGATCTACCTCCGGGACAGGGAGTTTATCACCCCTCCACTTT. This encodes CASSRSTSGTGSLSPLHF.

This chain connects TRBV11-2 to TRBJ1-6; D is perhaps TRBD1 (5 bases). Trimming removed 2 bases at V and 7 bases at J, with 9 bases between. Germline V gene sequence: CDR1 SGHAT, CDR2 FQNNGV. CDR3 length: 14 amino acids. CDR3 region: CASSLQGTNSPLHF. The CDR3 nucleotides read TGTGCCAGCAGCTTACAGGGAACGAATTCACCCCTCCACTTT.

This chain links TRBV7-2 with TRBJ2-7, with TRBD1 matching over 11 bases. Trimming at V came to 4 bases and at J to 2 bases, leaving 1 base not matched to a gene. This CDR3 region has 14 residues. In germline, CDR1 is SGHTA, CDR2 FQGNSA. The CDR3 is CASSWGQGAYEQYF. In nucleotides, the CDR3 is TGTGCCAGCAGCTGGGGACAGGGGGCCTACGAGCAGTACTTC.

V usage is TRBV12-3 or TRBV12-4 and J usage is TRBJ1-4, with D perhaps matching TRBD1 (6 bases). Trimming removed 6 bases at V and 8 bases at J, with 16 bases between. The CDR3 sequence is 14 residues long. CDR3 coding DNA: TGTGCCAGCAGCCCGTATGACAGGCCCGAAAAACTGTTTTTT. Amino acid sequence: CASSPYDRPEKLFF.

The gene calls are TRBV20-1 and TRBJ2-7; no clear D gene. Germline V gene sequence: CDR1 DFQATT, CDR2 SNEGSKA (reference sequence). The CDR3 is 13 residues long. Between the trimmed V and J ends, which lost 1 base and 0 bases, there was a span of 7 bases. Written as DNA, the CDR3 is TGCAGTGCTAGAGGTGCGGACTCCTACGAGCAGTACTTC. Protein: CSARGADSYEQYF.

This clonotype has only a few counts. V is TRBV11-3 and J is TRBJ2-3; D possibly corresponds to TRBD2 (6 bases). Germline V gene lookup returns CDR1 SGHNT and CDR2 YENEEA. V was shortened by 1 base and J by 2 bases, with 16 bases between the two germline ends. CDR3 size: 17 residues. CDR3 sequence (DNA): TGTGCCAGCAGCTTAGTTCCACTAGCCTATTCCACAGATACGCAGTATTTT. Amino acids: CASSLVPLAYSTDTQYF.

This clonotype turned up a few times. The chain joins TRBV3-1 to TRBJ2-7; D perhaps matches TRBD2 (5 bases). V was shortened by 2 bases and J by 5 bases, with 13 bases between the two germline ends. The CDR3 sequence is 14 residues long. Germline V gives CDR1 LGHDT, CDR2 YNNKEL (reference sequence). This CDR3 is CASSQTTIGDEQYF. CDR3 nucleotides: TGTGCCAGCAGCCAAACGACTATCGGAGACGAGCAGTACTTC.

This clonotype was observed a few times. CDR3 amino acids: CARSPKGKGIQYF. In DNA, the CDR3 is TGTGCCAGAAGCCCCAAGGGAAAAGGCATTCAGTACTTC. This chain uses TRBV5-3 with TRBJ2-4; D gene unclear. TRBV5-3 is an ORF, and what it does is uncertain. The CDR3 spans 13 residues. V shed 4 bases and J shed 9 bases, with 14 bases lying between them.

The chain links TRBV2 to TRBJ2-1; no firm D call. CDR3 length equals 11 residues. V dropped 7 bases and J dropped 5 bases, with 6 bases sitting between them. Germline V gene lookup returns CDR1 SNHLY and CDR2 FYNNEI. The CDR3 loop reads CASTGNNEQFF. CDR3 nucleotide sequence: TGTGCCAGCACTGGGAACAATGAGCAGTTCTTC.

V is TRBV7-2 and J is TRBJ2-2; D is undetermined. V shed 2 bases and J shed 13 bases, with 11 bases lying between them. This CDR3 comprises 12 residues. From germline, CDR1 is SGHTA and CDR2 FQGNSA. CDR3 DNA: TGTGCCAGCAGCTTAAACCGCAGATGGCTGTTTTTT. It is translated as CASSLNRRWLFF.

This sequence joins TRBV11-3 and TRBJ2-2, with D hard to call. V shed 5 bases and J shed 8 bases, with 9 bases lying between them. This CDR3 spans 12 amino acids. Germline CDR1 is SGHNT and CDR2 is YENEEA. CDR3: CASSHDLGELFF. The CDR3 DNA sequence: TGTGCCAGCAGCCATGACTTGGGGGAGCTGTTTTTT.

The table lists this clonotype with a few counts. The chain joins TRBV5-1 to TRBJ2-3; D not certain. Trimming shortened V by 5 bases and J by 0 bases, and 7 bases separated the two germline ends. The CDR3 runs 13 residues. Germline V lookup: CDR1 SGHRS, CDR2 YFSETQ. CDR3 in amino acids: CASRTESTDTQYF. CDR3 bases: TGCGCCAGCAGGACGGAGAGCACAGATACGCAGTATTTT.

This clonotype was picked up one time. This chain connects TRBV7-3 to TRBJ2-1; D is ambiguous. Trimming removed 5 bases from V and 4 bases from J, with 15 bases in between. Per germline, CDR1 SGHTA and CDR2 FQGTGA. This CDR3 region has 15 residues. The CDR3 DNA is TGTGCCAGCAGCCTCACAGAAAAGCCTTACAATGAGCAGTTCTTC. This translates into CASSLTEKPYNEQFF. Drawing the rest from reference TRBV7-3 and TRBJ2-1, the complete variable domain is GAGVSQTPSNKVTEKGKYVELRCDPISGHTALYWYRQSLGQGPEFLIYFQGTGAADDSGLPNDRFFAVRPEGSVSTLKIQRTERGDSAVYLCASSLTEKPYNEQFFGPGTRLTVL.

The chain couples TRBV28 to TRBJ2-3; TRBD2 agrees at 12 bases. The CDR3 loop spans 17 amino acids. Germline V gene lookup returns CDR1 MDHEN and CDR2 SYDVKM. Germline trimming cut 5 bases from V and 5 bases from J; bases unmatched to any gene: 11. The CDR3 spells CASSQSLAGGFEDTQYF. CDR3 DNA: TGTGCCAGCAGTCAAAGCCTAGCGGGAGGGTTTGAAGATACGCAGTATTTT. Full variable domain (remainder filled in from reference TRBV28 and TRBJ2-3): DVKVTQSSRYLVKRTGEKVFLECVQDMDHENMFWYRQDPGLGLRLIYFSYDVKMKEKGDIPEGYSVSREKKERFSLILESASTNQTSMYLCASSQSLAGGFEDTQYFGPGTRLTVL.

V is TRBV7-9 and J is TRBJ1-2, with D possibly being TRBD1 (5 bases). The CDR3 has 15 amino acids. The ends were cut back, 4 bases at V and 4 bases at J, with 16 bases in the middle. From germline, CDR1 is SEHNR and CDR2 FQNEAQ (reference sequence). CDR3 in amino acids: CASSSRRVGSYGYTF. CDR3 nucleotide sequence: TGTGCCAGCAGCTCTCGCAGGGTCGGGAGCTATGGCTACACCTTC.

This clonotype was detected once. The V and J genes are TRBV5-4 and TRBJ2-7, with 9 bases lining up with TRBD2. V trimming: 2 bases; J trimming: 2 bases; junction bases outside the gene matches: 5. CDR1 and CDR2 (germline): SGHNT, YYREEE (reference sequence). The CDR3 has 15 amino acids. The CDR3 coding sequence is TGTGCCAGCAGCTTTCGGCCTAGCGGGACCTACGAGCAGTACTTC. It encodes CASSFRPSGTYEQYF.

The chain uses TRBV23-1 and TRBJ2-4; 9 nucleotides agree with TRBD1. TRBV23-1 is treated as an ORF (open reading frame) with a function not yet certain. The CDR3 length is 18 residues. The trim removed 0 bases at V and 6 bases at J, leaving 12 bases unmatched. The chain's CDR3 is CASSQSPVSGQGRNIQYF. The CDR3 nucleotides read TGCGCCAGCAGTCAATCCCCTGTTTCGGGACAGGGAAGAAACATTCAGTACTTC.

The rearrangement links TRBV7-2 to TRBJ2-5; 7 bases fit TRBD1. The CDR3 has 14 residues. Germline V gene data show CDR1 as SGHTA and CDR2 as FQGNSA. V was clipped by 0 bases and J by 4 bases; unmatched bases: 2. The CDR3 nucleotides are TGTGCCAGCAGCTTAGCGTACAGGGGAGAGACCCAGTACTTC. Amino acids: CASSLAYRGETQYF.

The V call is TRBV24-1, the J call TRBJ2-2; no definite D call. Trimming stripped 10 bases from V and 1 base from J, with 3 bases between. Germline V gives CDR1 KGHDR, CDR2 SFDVKD. There are 11 residues in the CDR3. The CDR3 here is CATGNTGELFF. CDR3 nucleotides: TGTGCCACGGGGAACACCGGGGAGCTGTTTTTT.

The chain has TRBV6-2 or TRBV6-3 and TRBJ2-7; D is ambiguous. The CDR3 loop spans 8 amino acids. Trimming pared 11 bases from V and 7 bases from J, leaving 6 bases between. Per the germline V gene, CDR1 is MNHEY and CDR2 is SVGEGT. This CDR3 reads CAALEQYF. CDR3 coding DNA: TGTGCCGCGCTGGAGCAGTACTTC.

The CDR3, as DNA: TGTGCCAGCAGCAAGTGGACGCAAAGGAGCTCCTACAATGAGCAGTTCTTC. Protein product: CASSKWTQRSSYNEQFF. The rearrangement links TRBV11-1 to TRBJ2-1; D unclear. CDR1 and CDR2 from the germline V gene are SGHAT and FQDESV (reference sequence). The CDR3 has 17 amino acids. The germline V and J ends were trimmed by 5 bases and 0 bases, with 17 bases remaining between them.

Worth noting for this clonotype: One junction end does not reproduce the germline sequence, and a read error may be involved. This rearrangement joins TRBV13 to TRBJ2-4, with 9 bases fitting TRBD1. The CDR3 runs to 15 residues. Germline V gives CDR1 PRHDT, CDR2 FYEKMQ (reference sequence). In DNA, the CDR3 is TGTGCCAGCATCTTACAGGGGGCTGCCAAAAACATTCAGTACTTC. Protein: CASILQGAAKNIQYF.

The chain couples TRBV11-1 to TRBJ1-2, with 7 bases lining up with TRBD1. The V and J ends lost 3 bases and 0 bases, in that order; junction bases with no gene match: 16. The CDR3 is 19 amino acids. Germline loops: CDR1 SGHAT, CDR2 FQDESV (reference sequence). In nucleotides, the CDR3 is TGTGCCAGCAGCTTGAGGGGACCAGGACAGGTGACGCCTAACTATGGCTACACCTTC. It specifies CASSLRGPGQVTPNYGYTF.

CDR3 region: CASSQVGRTLDEQFF. The CDR3 DNA follows: TGCGCCAGCAGCCAAGTGGGGAGGACCTTAGATGAGCAGTTCTTC. The rearrangement links TRBV4-1 to TRBJ2-1; TRBD2 is a possible D gene (6 bases). V lost 1 base, J lost 8 bases, and 15 bases lay in between. CDR1 is MGHRA and CDR2 is YSYEKL in the germline V gene. This CDR3 has 15 residues.

The V and J genes are TRBV28 and TRBJ1-3; 8 positions agree with TRBD1. J was trimmed by 4 bases and V by 6 bases; bases with no gene match: 5. CDR1 is MDHEN, CDR2 SYDVKM, per germline. The CDR3 has 14 amino acids. The CDR3 sequence is CASRGQVHGNTIYF. The CDR3 nucleotides are TGTGCCAGCAGGGGACAGGTCCACGGAAACACCATATATTTT.

The V call is TRBV11-3, the J call TRBJ2-7; D is possibly TRBD2 (6 bases). In germline, CDR1 is SGHNT, CDR2 YENEEA. V lost 8 bases, J lost 7 bases, and 21 bases lay in between. The CDR3 is 14 amino acids. CDR3: CASSPGTPISEQYF. In DNA, the CDR3 is TGTGCCAGCTCCCCCGGGACTCCCATAAGTGAGCAGTACTTC.